The 19 T cell receptor beta chains below come from one sample, sequenced in a study of T cells in Graves' hyperthyroidism and ophthalmopathy (dated by TCRdb to between 2018 and 2021). Library preparation was by multiplex PCR. TCRdb names Illumina HiSeq 2000 as the instrument used. TCR beta CDR3 regions were amplified from RNA transcripts. The TCR CDR3 was subjected to a first round of RT-PCR using the HTBI primer set and the Qiagen OneStep RT-PCR kit. Starting from the raw public reads, TCRdb applied fastp trimming at Q25, assembled clones with MiXCR and retained in-frame beta chains. Identical CDR3 proteins give one entry, which carries the most common genes and DNA. Here the sample has more than 450,000 distinct CDR3 sequences; about 14% occur a single time. Approximately 13% of the sample goes to the ten largest clones. Sequencing input: blood. The receptors originated from a woman aged 35 to 49 with Graves' hyperthyroidism.

This clonotype has at least ten counts. This rearrangement joins TRBV12-3 or TRBV12-4 to TRBJ2-3; D is unresolved. The CDR3 totals 12 residues. With 6 bases removed from V and 4 bases from J, the gap between germline ends came to 8 bases. The DNA for the CDR3 is TGTGCCAGCAGCTTTACAGCAGATACGCAGTATTTT. It codes for CASSFTADTQYF.

This chain connects TRBV3-1 to TRBJ1-5; possible D gene TRBD1, 5 bases. The CDR3 is made up of 14 amino acids. V lost 4 bases, J lost 9 bases, and 16 bases lay in between. The germline V gene has CDR1 LGHDT and CDR2 YNNKEL (reference sequence). Here the CDR3 DNA reads TGTGCCAGCAGCCCCGGGAGGGGCTTTTCGCCCCAGCATTTT. As protein: CASSPGRGFSPQHF. Based on the CDR3 plus reference TRBV3-1 and TRBJ1-5, the full variable domain is DTAVSQTPKYLVTQMGNDKSIKCEQNLGHDTMYWYKQDSKKFLKIMFSYNNKELIINETVPNRFSPKSPDKAHLNLHINSLELGDSAVYFCASSPGRGFSPQHFGDGTRLSIL.

In this sample, this clonotype turned up a few times. This chain connects TRBV30 to TRBJ1-4; no definite D call. V shed 2 bases and J shed 8 bases, with 18 bases lying between them. The V gene's germline CDR1 is GTSNPN and CDR2 SVGIG (reference sequence). The CDR3 extends over 15 amino acids. CDR3: CAWSLPLEGKEKLFF. DNA of the CDR3: TGTGCCTGGAGTCTCCCACTCGAGGGCAAGGAAAAACTGTTTTTT.

Details on this clonotype: Because the CDR3 is missing its conserved closing phenylalanine or tryptophan, this is likely a read error. This rearrangement joins TRBV6-5 to TRBJ2-7, with unresolved D. CDR3 length: 13 amino acids. Germline CDR1 is MNHEY and CDR2 is SVGAGI. V was cut by 3 bases and J by 2 bases, with 8 bases left in between. CDR3 region: CASSYRAAYEQYL. In nucleotides, the CDR3 is TGTGCCAGCAGTTATAGGGCAGCCTACGAGCAGTACCTC.

This clonotype was seen many times. V usage is TRBV20-1 and J usage is TRBJ2-7; D ambiguous. This CDR3 is 15 amino acids long. The germline gives CDR1 DFQATT, CDR2 SNEGSKA (reference sequence). Trimming cost V 2 bases and J 1 base, with 15 bases left between them. CDR3 residues: CSARSPGALSYEQYF. The CDR3 bases are TGCAGTGCTAGATCCCCAGGAGCCCTTTCCTACGAGCAGTACTTC.

The table lists this clonotype with many counts. The CDR3 loop is CATSRYSSGTDTQYF. Written as DNA, the CDR3 is TGTGCCACCAGCAGATATTCTAGCGGAACAGATACGCAGTATTTT. J is TRBJ2-3 and V is TRBV15; 7 nucleotides align to TRBD2. The CDR3 extends over 15 amino acids. J was trimmed by 3 bases and V by 2 bases; bases with no gene match: 5. Germline V gene data show CDR1 as LNHNV and CDR2 as YYDKDF (reference sequence).

This clonotype has ten or more counts. The CDR3 region is CASSQAQGVDEQFF. The CDR3 DNA follows: TGTGCCAGCAGTCAGGCGCAGGGGGTGGATGAGCAGTTCTTC. The chain links TRBV2 to TRBJ2-1; 7 bases fit TRBD1. Germline assignment: CDR1 SNHLY and CDR2 FYNNEI. The ends lost 5 bases at V and 8 bases at J; junction bases unmatched: 9. The CDR3 loop spans 14 amino acids. Together with reference TRBV2 and TRBJ2-1, the CDR3 gives the full variable domain: EPEVTQTPSHQVTQMGQEVILRCVPISNHLYFYWYRQILGQKVEFLVSFYNNEISEKSEIFDDQFSVERPDGSNFTLKIRSTKLEDSAMYFCASSQAQGVDEQFFGPGTRLTVL.

This clonotype showed up just a few times. The J gene is TRBJ2-1, the V gene TRBV18, with D unclear. The V gene's germline CDR1 is KGHSH and CDR2 LQKENI. There are 15 residues in the CDR3. The V end was cut by 4 bases, the J end by 0 bases, with 10 bases between. The CDR3 coding sequence is TGTGCCAGCTCACGGACGAGGAGCTCCTACAATGAGCAGTTCTTC. This sequence encodes CASSRTRSSYNEQFF. The entire variable domain, with the rest obtained from reference TRBV18 and TRBJ2-1, is as follows: NAGVMQNPRHLVRRRGQEARLRCSPMKGHSHVYWYRQLPEEGLKFMVYLQKENIIDESGMPKERFSAEFPKEGPSILRIQQVVRGDSAAYFCASSRTRSSYNEQFFGPGTRLTVL.

This chain links TRBV25-1 with TRBJ2-6, with D unresolved. V lost 5 bases to trimming and J lost 0 bases, with 17 bases between them. Looked up from germline, CDR1 is MGHDK and CDR2 is SYGVNS. CDR3 length: 18 residues. DNA of the CDR3: TGTGCCAGCAGTCCCTCGTACGTGAGGCTCTCTGGGGCCAACGTCCTGACTTTC. Amino acids: CASSPSYVRLSGANVLTF.

This clonotype was recorded many times. The chain is built from TRBV28 and TRBJ2-5, with D tentatively TRBD1 (6 bases). CDR1 is MDHEN, CDR2 SYDVKM, per germline. The ends were cut back, 7 bases at V and 1 base at J, with 16 bases in the middle. The CDR3 is 15 residues long. CDR3: CASKPQGYLQETQYF. The CDR3 DNA sequence: TGTGCCAGCAAGCCCCAGGGGTACCTCCAAGAGACCCAGTACTTC.

The chain recombines TRBV27 with TRBJ2-2; 7 nucleotides agree with TRBD2. Germline trimming cut 6 bases from V and 9 bases from J; bases unmatched to any gene: 16. The CDR3 has 16 residues. Germline CDR1 MNHEY, CDR2 SMNVEV (reference sequence). CDR3 sequence reads: CASSSWVGGPGRELFF. The CDR3 coding sequence is TGTGCCAGCAGCTCGTGGGTGGGAGGGCCCGGGAGGGAGCTGTTTTTT.

Many counts were recorded for this clonotype. This chain joins TRBV7-8 and TRBJ1-2; 7 bases fit TRBD1. Per germline, CDR1 SGHVS and CDR2 FQNEAQ. V was pared by 6 bases and J by 2 bases, with 15 bases of the junction left unmatched. This CDR3 has 17 residues. The CDR3: CASRPSRAGGFNYGYTF. The DNA for the CDR3 is TGTGCCAGCAGGCCTAGTAGGGCAGGGGGGTTCAACTATGGCTACACCTTC.

This clonotype appeared many times. The V gene is TRBV20-1, the J gene TRBJ2-5; 9 nucleotides match TRBD2. CDR1 DFQATT and CDR2 SNEGSKA come from the germline V gene (reference sequence). J gave up 2 bases and V 3 bases, and 10 bases lay outside the gene matches. The CDR3 has 16 residues. CDR3: CSARASSGTVQETQYF. CDR3 coding DNA: TGCAGTGCTAGGGCCTCTAGCGGGACCGTACAAGAGACCCAGTACTTC.

This clonotype came up many times. The chain combines TRBV18 with TRBJ2-2; D is perhaps TRBD1 or TRBD2 (5 bases each). This CDR3 has 13 amino acids. The germline V gene encodes CDR1 KGHSH and CDR2 LQKENI. Trimming took off 4 bases at V and 4 bases at J, with 7 bases between the two ends. In DNA, the CDR3 is TGTGCCAGCTCACGGGGACCCACCGGGGAGCTGTTTTTT. As protein: CASSRGPTGELFF. Complete variable domain (other parts from reference TRBV18 and TRBJ2-2): NAGVMQNPRHLVRRRGQEARLRCSPMKGHSHVYWYRQLPEEGLKFMVYLQKENIIDESGMPKERFSAEFPKEGPSILRIQQVVRGDSAAYFCASSRGPTGELFFGEGSRLTVL.

This clonotype came up a few times. The gene calls are TRBV18 and TRBJ2-7; possible D gene TRBD2, 6 bases. The CDR3 has 14 amino acids. Germline loops: CDR1 KGHSH, CDR2 LQKENI. V was trimmed by 2 bases and J by 5 bases, leaving 13 bases between them. This CDR3 is CASSPGTGVDEQYF. The CDR3 region has the DNA TGTGCCAGCTCACCAGGGACGGGGGTCGACGAGCAGTACTTC.

This clonotype was picked up many times. This chain joins TRBV28 and TRBJ2-1; 8 bases are a match to TRBD2. Germline values: CDR1 MDHEN, CDR2 SYDVKM. Trimming cost V 7 bases and J 1 base; bases outside gene matches: 9. CDR3 length equals 16 residues. This CDR3 is CASTPGGGDSYNEQFF. The CDR3 region has the DNA TGTGCCAGCACCCCCGGGGGGGGAGATTCCTACAATGAGCAGTTCTTC.

This clonotype is a singleton in its sample. The chain is built from TRBV12-3 or TRBV12-4 and TRBJ2-1; TRBD2 matches at 9 bases. The CDR3 totals 18 residues. With 7 bases clipped from V and 0 bases from J, the junction kept 13 bases outside the gene matches. CDR3 coding DNA: TGTGCCAGCACCACTTGGGGGAGCGGGAGGAGCTCCTACAATGAGCAGTTCTTC. It yields the protein CASTTWGSGRSSYNEQFF.

In its sample, this clonotype was seen many times. V usage is TRBV5-1 and J usage is TRBJ2-6, with a possible D match to TRBD1 (6 bases). There are 15 residues in the CDR3. V was pared by 4 bases and J by 3 bases, with 11 bases between. Looked up from germline, CDR1 is SGHRS and CDR2 is YFSETQ. CDR3 loop: CASSNGGGGANVLTF. CDR3 nucleotide sequence: TGCGCCAGCAGCAATGGGGGCGGTGGGGCCAACGTCCTGACTTTC.

This chain uses TRBV20-1 with TRBJ2-2; D perhaps matches TRBD2 (5 bases). The V end lost 1 base, the J end lost 6 bases, and 15 bases lay between the germline ends. The CDR3 sequence is 15 residues long. The germline CDR1 and CDR2 sequences are DFQATT and SNEGSKA (reference sequence). The CDR3 loop is CSARGELDVAGELFF. For the CDR3, the DNA is TGCAGTGCTAGAGGGGAACTAGACGTAGCCGGGGAGCTGTTTTTT.